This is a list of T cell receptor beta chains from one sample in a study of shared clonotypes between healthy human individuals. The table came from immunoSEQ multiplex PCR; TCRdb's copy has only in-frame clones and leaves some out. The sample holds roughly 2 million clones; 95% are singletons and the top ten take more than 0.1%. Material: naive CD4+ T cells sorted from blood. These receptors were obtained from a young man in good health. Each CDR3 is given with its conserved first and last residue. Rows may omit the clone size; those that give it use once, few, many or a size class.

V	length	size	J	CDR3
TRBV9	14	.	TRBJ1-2	CASSDQGGSYGYTF
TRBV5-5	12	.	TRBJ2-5	CASSAGEETQYF
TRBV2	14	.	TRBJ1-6	CASSATRGYSPLHF
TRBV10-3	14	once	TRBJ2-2	CAISLAGGPGELFF
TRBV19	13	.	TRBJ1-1	CASSISGNTEAFF
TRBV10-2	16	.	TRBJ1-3	CASSDRTGTSGNTIYF
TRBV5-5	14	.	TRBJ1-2	CASSLNTANYGYTF
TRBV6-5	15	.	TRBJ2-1	CASSRTSPKGNEQFF
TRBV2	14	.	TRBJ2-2	CASSSQGNTGELFF
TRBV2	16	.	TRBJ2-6	CASSEAGASGANVLTF
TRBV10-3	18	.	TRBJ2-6	CAISGWDRGLPGANVLTF
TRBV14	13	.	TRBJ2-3	CASRLTGTDTQYF
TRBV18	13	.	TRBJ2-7	CASSPSQAYEQYF
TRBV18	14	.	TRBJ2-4	CASSPPGLAFIQYF
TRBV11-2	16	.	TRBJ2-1	CASSPISGRTHNEQFF
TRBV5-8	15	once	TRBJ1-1	CASSSAQVGNTEAFF
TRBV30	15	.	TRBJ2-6	CAWSFGGGGANVLTF
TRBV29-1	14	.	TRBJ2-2	CSVVGPLNTGELFF
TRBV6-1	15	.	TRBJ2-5	CASSEGGTGKETQYF
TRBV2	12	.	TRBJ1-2	CASVGTGFGYTF
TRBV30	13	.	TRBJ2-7	CAWKRDRGYEQYF
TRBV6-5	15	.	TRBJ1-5	CASSYSGQGRQPQHF
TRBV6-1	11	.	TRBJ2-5	CASSALETQYF
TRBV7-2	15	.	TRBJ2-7	CASSQSRDNSYEQYF
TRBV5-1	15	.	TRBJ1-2	CASSPERQGIIGYTF
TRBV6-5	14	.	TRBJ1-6	CASSRAGAGSPLHF
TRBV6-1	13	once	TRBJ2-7	CASSMEQYYEQYF
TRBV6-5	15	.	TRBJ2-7	CASSSGLAAFYEQYF
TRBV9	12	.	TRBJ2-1	CASSPQYNEQFF
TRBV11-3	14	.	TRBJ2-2	CASSPPTGTGELFF
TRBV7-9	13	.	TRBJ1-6	CASSRGPDSPLHF
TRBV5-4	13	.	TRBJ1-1	CASSFGQNTEAFF
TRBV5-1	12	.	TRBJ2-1	CASSFRDNEQFF
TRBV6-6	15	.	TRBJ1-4	CASSGGDATNEKLFF
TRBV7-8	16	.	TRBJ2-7	CASSLAWPDSSYEQYF
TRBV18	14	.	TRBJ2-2	CASSSTGNTGELFF
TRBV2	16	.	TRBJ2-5	CASSPPGLIVQETQYF
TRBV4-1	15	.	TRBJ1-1	CASSQADRENTEAFF
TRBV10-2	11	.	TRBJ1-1	CASSEFGEAFF
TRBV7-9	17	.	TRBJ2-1	CASSFFQPLSSYNEQFF
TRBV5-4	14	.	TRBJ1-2	CASTSPRSGASYTF